This T cell receptor (beta chain) appears in the sequencing data of a study of regulatory dendritic cells for organ transplantation. In germline, CDR1 is SGHVS, CDR2 FQNEAQ. The V and J ends lost 8 bases and 6 bases, in that order; junction bases with no gene match: 12. CDR3 size: 14 residues. Whole-study results and caveats: Memory CD8+ T cells were the most oligoclonal; naive cells were highly diverse.

Assay used: immunoSEQ multiplex PCR; TCRdb lists only in-frame clones, some missing. This table holds some 28,000 clones, 80% to 85% found once. About this clone: The antigen is unknown.

FACS sorted CD4+ or CD8+ T cells into CD45RA+ naive and CD45RO+ memory. This TCR was recovered from a human donor in good health. The chain joins TRBV7-8 to TRBJ2-5; 7 bases line up with TRBD1. Material: naive CD4+ T cells from blood. Sample subset: CD45RA+ naive T cells. The CDR3 DNA reads TGTGCCAGCCGCGAAGACAGGGCACAGCAGACCCAGTACTTC. Translating it yields CASREDRAQQTQYF.